Shown below are 22 T cell receptor beta chains from a single sample sequenced in a study of CD8 T cells in Susac syndrome. RNA totalling roughly 0.5 to 1 ug underwent reverse transcription with random hexamers. Each CDR3 protein is one row after TCRdb ran MiXCR on the immunoSEQ multiplex PCR reads. The sample shows more than 200,000 distinct CDR3 sequences, 92% of them seen only once. The specimen was CD8+ T cells from PBMCs. The receptors were gathered from a human donor with multiple sclerosis.

V usage is TRBV2 and J usage is TRBJ1-2; D is unclear. CDR3 length: 14 residues. Germline assignment: CDR1 SNHLY and CDR2 FYNNEI. Trimming cost V 3 bases and J 8 bases, with 16 bases left between them. The CDR3 loop is CASSDPPEGWGYTF. The CDR3 DNA reads TGTGCCAGCAGTGATCCCCCAGAGGGTTGGGGCTACACCTTC.

The chain uses TRBV5-6 and TRBJ2-7; D possibly corresponds to TRBD2 (5 bases). The CDR3 loop spans 12 amino acids. Between the trimmed V and J ends, which lost 4 bases and 6 bases, there was a span of 11 bases. Per germline, CDR1 SGHDT and CDR2 YYEEEE. CDR3 amino acids: CASSPGLGEQYF. The CDR3 nucleotides read TGTGCCAGCAGCCCTGGACTCGGCGAGCAGTACTTC.

This rearrangement joins TRBV30 to TRBJ2-7; possibly TRBD1 or TRBD2 for D (5 bases each). This CDR3 comprises 13 residues. The V gene lost 1 base and the J gene lost 4 bases, with 11 bases spanning the gap. Germline assignment: CDR1 GTSNPN and CDR2 SVGIG (reference sequence). The chain's CDR3 is CAWSADEGYEQYF. The CDR3 nucleotides read TGTGCCTGGAGTGCAGACGAGGGGTACGAGCAGTACTTC.

Only a few counts were recorded for this clonotype. The chain uses TRBV11-2 and TRBJ2-2, with D unresolved. Trimming took 8 bases from V and 6 from J, leaving 10 bases between them. The V gene's germline CDR1 is SGHAT and CDR2 FQNNGV. CDR3 length equals 12 residues. The CDR3 nucleotides are TGTGCCAGCGGCTCTCCGCCCGGGGAGCTGTTTTTT. This sequence encodes CASGSPPGELFF.

The chain combines TRBV16 with TRBJ1-1; D ambiguous. The V gene's germline CDR1 is KGHSY and CDR2 FQNENV. CDR3 length: 11 amino acids. V lost 8 bases and J lost 8, with 12 bases in between. The CDR3 spells CASRFRMEAFF. In DNA form, the CDR3 reads TGTGCCAGCCGCTTTAGGATGGAAGCTTTCTTT.

With regard to this clonotype: The germline gene is not matched at one end of the junction; a read error may be the cause. The J gene is TRBJ2-1, the V gene TRBV4-1; TRBD2 aligns across 10 bases. This CDR3 region has 17 residues. CDR1 and CDR2 from the germline V gene are MGHRA and YSYEKL. CDR3 loop: CASSQDPSGRAYNEQFF. DNA for the CDR3: TGCGCCAGCAGTCAAGATCCCAGCGGGAGGGCCTACAATGAGCAGTTCTTC.

This clonotype showed up just once. The CDR3 nucleotides read TGTGCCAGCAGTTACTCGAGTCTCCCTGAAGGCTCGTTCTTC. Its translation is CASSYSSLPEGSFF. This chain uses TRBV6-6 with TRBJ2-1; D unresolved. CDR1 and CDR2 from the germline V gene are MNHNY and SVGAGI (reference sequence). The CDR3 extends over 14 amino acids. V shed 0 bases and J shed 15 bases, with 18 bases lying between them.

The table lists this clonotype with a count of one. The chain uses TRBV11-3 and TRBJ1-1; D ambiguous. The CDR3 sequence is 14 residues long. Germline loops: CDR1 SGHNT, CDR2 YENEEA. V dropped 0 bases and J dropped 6 bases, with 11 bases sitting between them. CDR3 residues: CASSLDQGLAEAFF. CDR3 nucleotides: TGTGCCAGCAGCTTAGACCAAGGTCTGGCTGAAGCTTTCTTT.

This chain joins TRBV7-6 and TRBJ2-5; 10 nucleotides line up with TRBD1. The J segment lost 3 bases and the V segment lost 1 base, leaving 2 bases of the junction unmatched. The CDR3 totals 15 residues. Germline-derived CDR1 and CDR2 are SGHVS and FNYEAQ. The CDR3 is CASSLGQGAKETQYF. The CDR3 DNA reads as TGTGCCAGCAGCTTAGGACAGGGGGCGAAAGAGACCCAGTACTTC. Looking up the rest from reference TRBV7-6 and TRBJ2-5 gives the full variable domain: GAGVSQSPRYKVTKRGQDVALRCDPISGHVSLYWYRQALGQGPEFLTYFNYEAQQDKSGLPNDRFSAERPEGSISTLTIQRTEQRDSAMYRCASSLGQGAKETQYFGPGTRLLVL.

The chain carries TRBV5-4 and TRBJ1-2, with a weak D call TRBD1 (6 bases). This CDR3 region has 12 residues. V lost 4 bases, J lost 7 bases, and 11 bases lay in between. Germline CDR1 SGHNT, CDR2 YYREEE (reference sequence). CDR3 in DNA: TGTGCCAGCAGCCCGAACAGGGCTGGCTACACCTTC. This sequence encodes CASSPNRAGYTF.

The genes are TRBV9 and TRBJ1-1; D call uncertain. Trimming left V 0 bases short and J 3 bases short, with 12 bases between. The germline gives CDR1 SGDLS, CDR2 YYNGEE. This CDR3 comprises 15 residues. The CDR3: CASSVEGGGYTEAFF. The CDR3 DNA is TGTGCCAGCAGCGTAGAAGGAGGCGGATACACTGAAGCTTTCTTT.

The genes are TRBV5-1 and TRBJ2-2, with 8 positions matching TRBD1. The V and J ends lost 3 bases and 6 bases, in that order; junction bases with no gene match: 4. This CDR3 spans 14 amino acids. The germline V gene has CDR1 SGHRS and CDR2 YFSETQ. The CDR3 nucleotides read TGCGCCAGCAGCTCGCAGGGGGCCGCCGGGGAGCTGTTTTTT. Its protein is CASSSQGAAGELFF.

The V gene is TRBV29-1, the J gene TRBJ2-7; tentative D call: TRBD2 (6 bases). CDR3 length equals 14 residues. Trimming stripped 4 bases from V and 7 bases from J, with 20 bases between. Germline assignment: CDR1 SQVTM and CDR2 ANQGSEA. The CDR3 bases are TGCAGCGTTGCTCAGGGTGGGACTTCGGGAGAGCAGTACTTC. Translated, it gives CSVAQGGTSGEQYF.

The CDR3 DNA reads as TGTGCCAGCAGCGAGAGGAGCCAAGAGACCCAGTACTTC. This translates into CASSERSQETQYF. The chain joins TRBV9 to TRBJ2-5, with D unresolved. Deletions cut 3 bases from V and 1 base from J, with 7 bases between. This CDR3 is 13 amino acids long. CDR1 SGDLS and CDR2 YYNGEE come from the germline V gene.

V gene TRBV2 combines with J gene TRBJ1-1, with D tentatively TRBD1 (5 bases). Trimming cost V 2 bases and J 0 bases, with 10 bases left between them. The CDR3 has 15 residues. Germline CDR1 is SNHLY and CDR2 is FYNNEI. In DNA, the CDR3 is TGTGCCAGCAGTGAACGGGGCGACATGAACACTGAAGCTTTCTTT. Translated: CASSERGDMNTEAFF.

This clonotype was detected a few times. The V gene is TRBV19, the J gene TRBJ2-7, with unresolved D. The CDR3 loop spans 12 amino acids. Trimming removed 1 base from V and 4 bases from J, with 5 bases in between. The germline V gene has CDR1 LNHDA and CDR2 SQIVND (reference sequence). The CDR3 loop reads CASSIVGYEQYF. CDR3 nucleotides: TGTGCCAGTAGTATAGTGGGGTACGAGCAGTACTTC.

The rearrangement joins TRBV29-1 to TRBJ2-1; 7 positions match TRBD2. Germline assignment: CDR1 SQVTM and CDR2 ANQGSEA. This CDR3 contains 16 residues. J gave up 2 bases and V 7 bases, and 14 bases lay outside the gene matches. The CDR3 spells CSGAGASESPYNEQFF. The CDR3 region has the DNA TGCAGCGGCGCGGGAGCATCTGAATCCCCCTACAATGAGCAGTTCTTC.

The J gene is TRBJ2-3, the V gene TRBV12-3 or TRBV12-4; 10 positions match TRBD2. The CDR3 extends over 13 amino acids. The J segment lost 6 bases and the V segment lost 5 bases, leaving 2 bases of the junction unmatched. For the CDR3, the DNA is TGTGCCAGCAGTATGGGACTAGCGGATACGCAGTATTTT. Protein: CASSMGLADTQYF.

V usage is TRBV10-2 and J usage is TRBJ2-3, with a tentative D call TRBD2 (5 bases). CDR1 is WSHSY, CDR2 SAAADI, per germline. This CDR3 is built from 11 residues. The V end lost 0 bases, the J end lost 12 bases, and 7 bases lay between the germline ends. The CDR3 nucleotides read TGCGCCAGCAGTGAGTCGGACTCCCAGTATTTT. Its protein is CASSESDSQYF.

The chain links TRBV7-9 to TRBJ2-1; D not resolved. CDR1 is SEHNR and CDR2 is FQNEAQ in the germline V gene (reference sequence). The CDR3 runs 13 residues. V lost 8 bases, J lost 3 bases, and 11 bases lay in between. CDR3 DNA sequence: TGTGCCAGCGCCCCCTCCTTCTACAATGAGCAGTTCTTC. It yields the protein CASAPSFYNEQFF.

The rearrangement joins TRBV2 to TRBJ2-3, with 11 bases matching TRBD1. After removal of 6 bases from V and 7 bases from J, the junction contained 6 bases not matched to a gene. The CDR3 is 14 residues long. The V gene's germline CDR1 is SNHLY and CDR2 FYNNEI. CDR3 DNA sequence: TGTGCCAGCAGATCTCGGACAGGGGGCAATACGCAGTATTTT. Amino acid sequence: CASRSRTGGNTQYF.

The chain couples TRBV6-2 or TRBV6-3 to TRBJ2-7, with 9 bases fitting TRBD1. Trimming cost V 4 bases and J 2 bases; bases outside gene matches: 21. This CDR3 spans 20 amino acids. CDR1 MNHEY and CDR2 SVGEGT come from the germline V gene. This CDR3 is CASSSRPGQGFSSGPYEQYF. Written as DNA, the CDR3 is TGTGCCAGCAGTTCGCGACCGGGACAGGGTTTTTCAAGCGGCCCCTACGAGCAGTACTTC.